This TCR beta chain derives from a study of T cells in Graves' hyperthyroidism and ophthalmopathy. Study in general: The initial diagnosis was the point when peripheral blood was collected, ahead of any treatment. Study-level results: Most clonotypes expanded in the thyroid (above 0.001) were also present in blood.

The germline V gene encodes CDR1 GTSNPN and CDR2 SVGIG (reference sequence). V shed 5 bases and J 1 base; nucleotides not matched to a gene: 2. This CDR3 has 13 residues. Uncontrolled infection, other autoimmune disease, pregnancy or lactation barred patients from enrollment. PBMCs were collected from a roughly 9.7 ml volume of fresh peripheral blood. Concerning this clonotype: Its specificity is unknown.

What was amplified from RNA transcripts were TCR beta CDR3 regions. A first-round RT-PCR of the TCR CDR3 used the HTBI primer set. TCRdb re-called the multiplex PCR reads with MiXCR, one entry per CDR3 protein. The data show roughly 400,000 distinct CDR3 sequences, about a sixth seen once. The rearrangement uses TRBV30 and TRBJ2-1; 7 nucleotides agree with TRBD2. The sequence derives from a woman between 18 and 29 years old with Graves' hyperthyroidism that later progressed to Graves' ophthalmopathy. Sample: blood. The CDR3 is CAWGRASYNEQFF. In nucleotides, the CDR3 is TGTGCCTGGGGGAGGGCATCCTACAATGAGCAGTTCTTC.